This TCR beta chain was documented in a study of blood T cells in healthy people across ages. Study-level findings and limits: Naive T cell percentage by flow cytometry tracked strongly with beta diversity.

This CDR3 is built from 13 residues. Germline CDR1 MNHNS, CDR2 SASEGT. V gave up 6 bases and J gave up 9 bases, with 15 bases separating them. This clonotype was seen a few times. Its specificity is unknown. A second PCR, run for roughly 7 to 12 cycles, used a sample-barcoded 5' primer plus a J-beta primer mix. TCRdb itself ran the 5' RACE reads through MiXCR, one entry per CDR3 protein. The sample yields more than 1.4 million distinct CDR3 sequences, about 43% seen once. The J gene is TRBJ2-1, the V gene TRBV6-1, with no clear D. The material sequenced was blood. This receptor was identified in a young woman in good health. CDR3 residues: CASRDIIVSEQFF. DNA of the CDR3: TGTGCCAGCAGAGATATTATAGTGAGTGAGCAGTTCTTC.